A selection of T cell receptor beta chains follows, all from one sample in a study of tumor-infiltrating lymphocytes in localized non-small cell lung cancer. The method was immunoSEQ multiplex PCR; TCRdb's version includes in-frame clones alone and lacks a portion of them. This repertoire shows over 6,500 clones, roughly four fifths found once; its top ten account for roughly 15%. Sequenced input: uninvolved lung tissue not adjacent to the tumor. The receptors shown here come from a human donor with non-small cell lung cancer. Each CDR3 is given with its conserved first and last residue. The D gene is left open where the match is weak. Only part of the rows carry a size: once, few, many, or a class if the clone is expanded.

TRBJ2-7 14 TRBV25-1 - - TGTGCCAGCAGTGTATCTGGGAACTCCTACGAGCAGTACTTC CASSVSGNSYEQYF
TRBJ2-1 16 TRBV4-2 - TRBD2 TGTGCCAGCAGCCAACGACTAGCGGGAGCACACAATGAGCAGTTCTTC CASSQRLAGAHNEQFF
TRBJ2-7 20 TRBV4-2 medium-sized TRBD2 TGTGCCAGCAGCCAAGATCTATTGCCGGGACTAGCGGGGTCCCCCTACGAGCAGTACTTC CASSQDLLPGLAGSPYEQYF
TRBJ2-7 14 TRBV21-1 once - TGTACTATGATTGGCGGGGGGTCGGCCTACGAGCAGTACTTC CTMIGGGSAYEQYF
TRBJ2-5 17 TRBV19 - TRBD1 TGTGCCAGTAGTGGTCGAGAACGACAGGGGGCACAGGAGACCCAGTACTTC CASSGRERQGAQETQYF
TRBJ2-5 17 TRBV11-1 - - TGTGCCAGCAGCTTAGCGGGCCTAGCGCATTTTCGGGAGACCCAGTACTTC CASSLAGLAHFRETQYF
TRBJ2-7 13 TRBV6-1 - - TGTGCCAGCCGGGGGCGACAGTCCTACGAGCAGTACTTC CASRGRQSYEQYF
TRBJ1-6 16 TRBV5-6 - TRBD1 TGTGCCAGCAGCCTACAGGGGGGCGCGGGTAATTCACCCCTCCACTTT CASSLQGGAGNSPLHF
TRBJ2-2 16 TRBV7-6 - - TGTGCCAGCAGCTTAGGAGGTGGCGGGAACACCGGGGAGCTGTTTTTT CASSLGGGGNTGELFF
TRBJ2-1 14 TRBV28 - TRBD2 TGTGCCAGCAGTCTAGCGGGAGTAAACGATGAGCAGTTCTTC CASSLAGVNDEQFF
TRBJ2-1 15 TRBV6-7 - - TGTGCCAGCAGTTACCTTCGACAAGACGACAATGAGCAGTTCTTC CASSYLRQDDNEQFF
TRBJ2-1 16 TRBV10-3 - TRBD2 TGTGCCATCAGTAACCCTAGCGGGAGCTTTAGGGATGAGCAGTTCTTC CAISNPSGSFRDEQFF
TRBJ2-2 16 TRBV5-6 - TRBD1 TGTGCCAGCAGCCCGGACAGGGGGCGCGACACCGGGGAGCTGTTTTTT CASSPDRGRDTGELFF
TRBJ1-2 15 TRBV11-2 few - TGTGCCAGCAGCTCCCCTCGTGGCAGTAACTATGGCTACACCTTC CASSSPRGSNYGYTF
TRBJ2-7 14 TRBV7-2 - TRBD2 TGTGCCAGCAGCTTAGCCTCGGGAGGGTACGAGCAGTACTTC CASSLASGGYEQYF
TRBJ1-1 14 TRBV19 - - TGTGCCAGTAGTATAACGCTTTTGAACACTGAAGCTTTCTTT CASSITLLNTEAFF
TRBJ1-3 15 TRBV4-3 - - TGCGCCAGCAGCCAAGACTGGTCCTCTGGAAACACCATATATTTT CASSQDWSSGNTIYF
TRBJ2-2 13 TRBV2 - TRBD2 TGTGCCAGTAGCGGGAGCCGCACCGGGGAGCTGTTTTTT CASSGSRTGELFF
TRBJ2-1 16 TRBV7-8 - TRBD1 TGTGCCAGCAGCTCCCAGGACAGGGTGACCTACAATGAGCAGTTCTTC CASSSQDRVTYNEQFF
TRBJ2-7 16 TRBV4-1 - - TGCGCCAGCAGCCAAGACTGGGCAGGGATGTCCTACGAGCAGTACTTC CASSQDWAGMSYEQYF
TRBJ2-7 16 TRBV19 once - TGTGCCAGTAGTATAGGCTCTCGACATTCAGGAAACGAGCAGTACTTC CASSIGSRHSGNEQYF
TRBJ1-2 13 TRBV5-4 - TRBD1 TGTGCCAGCAGCACAGACAGGGACTATGGCTACACCTTC CASSTDRDYGYTF
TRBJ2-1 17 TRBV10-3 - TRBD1 TGTGCCAGCAGCTTAACAGGGGGCTTCAGCTCCTACAATGAGCAGTTCTTC CASSLTGGFSSYNEQFF
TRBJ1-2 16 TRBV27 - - TGTGCCAGCAGTTTAACGAACAGGGTGAACATCTATGGCTACACCTTC CASSLTNRVNIYGYTF
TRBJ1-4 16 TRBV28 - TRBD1 TGTGCCAGCAGGGGCTTAGGGACAGTGCATGGCGAAAAACTGTTTTTT CASRGLGTVHGEKLFF
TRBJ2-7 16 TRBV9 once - TGTGCCAGCAGCGTAGAACCCGGGGTGTGGACCTACGAGCAGTACTTC CASSVEPGVWTYEQYF
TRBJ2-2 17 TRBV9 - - TGTGCCAGCAGCGTAGGTGGATTCCACCTTGGGACCGGGGAGCTGTTTTTT CASSVGGFHLGTGELFF
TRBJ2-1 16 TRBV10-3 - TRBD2 TGTGCCATCAGTGAGACGATAGCGGGAGGGCCTCATGAGCAGTTCTTC CAISETIAGGPHEQFF
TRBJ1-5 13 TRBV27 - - TGTGCCAGCAGTTCCCTTCCCCACCAGCCCCAGCATTTT CASSSLPHQPQHF
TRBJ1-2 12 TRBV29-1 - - TGCAGCGTTGTTAGTGGGAACTATGGCTACACCTTC CSVVSGNYGYTF
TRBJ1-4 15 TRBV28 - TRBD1 TGTGCCAGCAGTTTGCAGGACAGGGGATTTGAAAAACTGTTTTTT CASSLQDRGFEKLFF